The present TCR beta chain was sequenced within a study of tumor-infiltrating lymphocytes in primary liver carcinoma (TCRdb year 2017). Background on the whole study: Surgical resection was performed in China between November 2015 and 2016 on 5 or 6 patients with histopathologically diagnosed primary liver carcinoma. The five patients, three men and two women aged 30 to 69 years, had hepatocellular carcinoma (four) or combined HCC and intrahepatic cholangiocarcinoma (one). The five patients had tumors of stage T1-T3 N0M0, with maximum diameters ranging from 4.2 to 10 cm. Samples yielded roughly 3.5 to 8 million productive TCRbeta reads; read depth did not differ significantly between tissue types. For each liver tumor, the study sampled five regions along with adjacent normal tissue and blood, and applied TCRbeta repertoire sequencing, expression microarrays and whole-exome sequencing. A total of roughly 35 specimens from 5 patients went through TCRbeta repertoire sequencing, namely 25 tumor regions, 5 adjacent noncancerous liver tissues and 5 peripheral blood samples. High reproducibility was observed for the technical replicate repertoires, with mean shared-clone rates roughly 0.92 and correlation coefficients above 0.95. Overall study outcomes, separate from this receptor: Because the samples were bulk and unsorted, CD4+ and CD8+ T cell repertoires could not be compared. The top 250 clones made up a significantly larger repertoire fraction in tumors than in blood (p = 0.039). Pairs of tumor regions showed greater repertoire overlap (mean 36%) than tumor-adjacent pairs (17%) or tumor-blood pairs (approximately 14%), which is consistent with antigen-driven expansion. Only the TCR beta chain was sequenced, which likely underestimates true repertoire diversity because unpaired alpha chains were not captured. Only a few patients were included in the study, and the authors note that the findings should be validated in a larger study.

This clonotype was found many times. Its antigen is unknown. No base quality values were provided; no much bigger clone lies one nucleotide off. Starting from 450 to 500 ng total RNA, TCRbeta-specific cDNA was produced by reverse transcription with a constant-region primer and ProtoScript II reverse transcriptase. The TCRbeta libraries were prepared through three rounds of nested multiplex PCR following a slightly modified ARM-PCR procedure. The first two PCR rounds used multiplex TRBV1-TRBV30 forward primers with a Cbeta reverse primer, each for about 9 cycles. Sample barcodes and Illumina adapters were added in a final 25-cycle PCR using Deep VentR polymerase. Amplicons of 200-500 bp were gel-purified with a QIAquick gel extraction kit before sequencing. The TCRbeta amplicons were sequenced with 250-bp paired-end reads on an Illumina HiSeq 2500. In the original analysis: Reads were quality-trimmed with Trimmomatic v0.33, and paired reads were merged with FLASH v1.2.11 to recover full CDR3 sequences. V, D and J germline segments were assigned to the rearranged TCRbeta sequences by MiGEC v1.2.1b. Clonotype statistics, along with Shannon-Wiener diversity indices, were calculated using VDJtools v1.0.0. Except for diversity analysis, only each sample's 250 most abundant clonotypes were used in subsequent analyses to reduce sampling bias. The public reads were reanalyzed by TCRdb: fastp trimming at Q25, MiXCR alignment, in-frame beta chains only. Rows merge per CDR3 protein into single entries with the most common DNA and genes. The V and J calls and clone size come from TCRdb's table, not from the authors' own analysis. The sample records approximately 330,000 distinct CDR3 sequences, less than 70% of which are singletons. Under 8% of the sample is taken by the ten largest.

CDR1 is given as SEHNR and CDR2 as FQNEAQ, both from the germline V gene (reference sequence). The CDR3 runs 14 amino acids, cysteine and phenylalanine included. Only CDR3 DNA remains: 42 bases, in frame from the first base. V and J are truncated by 1 base and 7 bases respectively, leaving an intervening sequence of 8 bases. RNA from unsorted whole blood was extracted with TRIzol reagent, and germline DNA was obtained with the DNeasy Blood & Tissue kit. At the time of sampling, the patients had chronic HBV infection and had not received any treatment. Before surgery, four milliliters of peripheral blood were collected into K2EDTA tubes.

The sample was peripheral blood. The receptor was isolated from a man aged 35 to 55 with primary liver carcinoma and hepatitis B virus infection. The rearranged chain carries TRBV7-9 and TRBJ1-6; the D gene cannot be named for sure. The nucleotide sequence reads as follows: TGTGCCAGCAGCTTAGATACAGAGAATTCACCCCTCCACTTT. This yields the protein CASSLDTENSPLHF.